These T cell receptor beta chains were read from a single sample in a study of control samples from healthy donors and cancer patients. Using immunoSEQ multiplex PCR, the repertoire was profiled, and TCRdb retains in-frame clones only, with some absent. This table holds roughly 130,000 clones, around 90% found once. Sequencing used blood. The origin of the receptors is a young man in good health. CDR3s include the opening cysteine and the closing phenylalanine or tryptophan. A D gene is named only where the DNA matches it firmly. The size field is filled for only some rows; it gives once, few, many or a size class.

CDR3 length	clone size	V gene	J gene	D gene	CDR3 protein	CDR3 DNA
15	.	TRBV7-8	TRBJ1-1	TRBD1	CASSSPGQMNTEAFF	TGTGCCAGCAGCTCACCGGGACAGATGAACACTGAAGCTTTCTTT
14	.	TRBV6-6	TRBJ1-2	.	CASRGAGSLYGYTF	TGTGCCAGCAGGGGGGCGGGGTCCCTCTATGGCTACACCTTC
13	once	TRBV16	TRBJ2-5	.	CASSQSPRRPQYF	TGTGCCAGCAGCCAATCTCCACGGCGGCCCCAGTACTTC
18	.	TRBV27	TRBJ2-1	TRBD2	CASSFGAGGHKAYNEQFF	TGTGCCAGCAGTTTCGGAGCGGGGGGGCACAAGGCCTACAATGAGCAGTTCTTC
13	once	TRBV10-1	TRBJ1-1	.	CASSAGINTEAFF	TGCGCCAGCTCGGCGGGGATCAACACTGAAGCTTTCTTT
13	.	TRBV12-3/TRBV12-4	TRBJ1-1	.	CASSLDENTKAFF	TGTGCCAGCAGTTTGGACGAGAACACTAAAGCTTTCTTT
15	.	TRBV5-4	TRBJ1-2	TRBD1	CASSSGQGLHYGYTF	TGTGCCAGCAGCTCCGGACAGGGCCTCCACTATGGCTACACCTTC
16	.	TRBV2	TRBJ1-5	TRBD1	CASHATGTRIIQPQHF	TGTGCCAGCCACGCGACAGGGACCCGCATTATTCAGCCCCAGCATTTT
15	.	TRBV7-9	TRBJ2-2	.	CASSSPGTTTGELFF	TGTGCCAGCAGCTCTCCCGGGACAACCACCGGGGAGCTGTTTTTT
17	.	TRBV28	TRBJ1-2	TRBD1	CASSLEFLGTGLRGYTF	TGTGCCAGCAGTTTAGAATTCCTCGGGACAGGGCTTCGGGGCTACACCTTC
15	.	TRBV7-7	TRBJ2-3	.	CASSAGPGVIDTQYF	TGTGCTAGCAGCGCCGGGCCCGGAGTAATAGATACGCAGTATTTT
12	.	TRBV15	TRBJ1-4	.	CATSRSVEKLFF	TGTGCCACCAGCAGATCGGTCGAAAAACTGTTTTTT